A selection of T cell receptor beta chains follows, all from one sample in a study of OX40 agonist ivuxolimab in advanced cancers. Using immunoSEQ multiplex PCR, the repertoire was profiled, and TCRdb retains in-frame clones only, with some absent. The sample shows some 40,000 clones, 60% to 85% of them seen only once. Here the sequenced sample was CD4+ or CD8+ T cells sorted from blood, taken in a trial of the OX40 agonist ivuxolimab. These receptors came from an adult with an advanced solid tumor such as melanoma, head and neck, liver or kidney cancer. The CDR3 runs from the conserved cysteine through the conserved F or W. Fields, in order: J gene, D gene, clone size, V gene, CDR3 protein, CDR3 DNA. D genes are given only for firm matches. Expanded clones get a size class; other rows say once, few or many, or leave the size out.

TRBJ1-4 . . TRBV2 CASSEGLGEKLFF TGTGCCAGCAGTGAAGGTTTGGGCGAAAAACTGTTTTTT
TRBJ1-1 . . TRBV6-5 CASSYSGGAEAFF TGTGCCAGCAGTTACTCGGGGGGCGCTGAAGCTTTCTTT
TRBJ2-7 . . TRBV20-1 CSARTTYEQYF TGCAGTGCCAGGACCACCTACGAGCAGTACTTC
TRBJ2-7 . . TRBV7-9 CASSLAAYEQYF TGTGCCAGCAGCTTGGCCGCCTACGAGCAGTACTTC
TRBJ2-7 . . TRBV25-1 CASSGAGSSYEQYF TGTGCCAGCAGTGGGGCAGGGAGCTCCTACGAGCAGTACTTC
TRBJ1-1 TRBD1 few TRBV30 CATTGTGGTEAFF TGTGCTACGACCGGGACAGGTGGCACTGAAGCTTTCTTT
TRBJ2-2 . . TRBV7-2 CASSHTAQQTNTGELFF TGTGCCAGCAGCCATACGGCGCAGCAGACGAACACCGGGGAGCTGTTTTTT
TRBJ1-2 TRBD1 . TRBV19 CASSPGQGIHGYTF TGTGCCAGTAGTCCTGGACAGGGGATACATGGCTACACCTTC
TRBJ2-5 . . TRBV6-5 CASSPGQLVKTQYF TGTGCCAGCAGCCCCGGACAGCTTGTAAAGACCCAGTACTTC
TRBJ1-1 . . TRBV6-1 CASSESFRDEAFF TGTGCCAGCAGTGAAAGTTTTCGGGACGAAGCTTTCTTT
TRBJ1-1 . . TRBV10-1 CASTPYREERTEAFF TGCGCCAGCACCCCTTATCGGGAGGAGAGAACTGAAGCTTTCTTT
TRBJ2-5 . . TRBV6-1 CASSNTPASRETQYF TGTGCCAGCAGTAACACGCCCGCCAGTAGGGAGACCCAGTACTTC
TRBJ2-7 . once TRBV12-5 CASGLGYEQYF TGTGCTAGTGGGCTGGGCTACGAGCAGTACTTC
TRBJ2-1 TRBD2 . TRBV7-3 CASSLIPGLAGENEQFF TGTGCCAGCAGCTTAATACCCGGACTAGCGGGAGAGAATGAGCAGTTCTTC
TRBJ2-5 TRBD2 . TRBV5-1 CASSGGLAGGPRETQYF TGCGCCAGCAGCGGAGGACTAGCGGGAGGGCCTCGGGAGACCCAGTACTTC
TRBJ1-4 TRBD1 . TRBV5-1 CASSLAGQGSPGSEKLFF TGCGCCAGCAGCTTGGCGGGACAGGGGTCACCGGGGAGCGAAAAACTGTTTTTT
TRBJ2-7 TRBD1 . TRBV5-4 CASSLAGQGMVEQYF TGTGCCAGCAGCTTGGCCGGACAGGGAATGGTCGAGCAGTACTTC
TRBJ1-4 . . TRBV9 CASSEKGGEKLFF TGTGCCAGCAGCGAGAAGGGGGGTGAAAAACTGTTTTTT
TRBJ2-1 . . TRBV30 CAWSVPGSSYNEQFF TGTGCCTGGAGTGTTCCGGGAAGCTCCTACAATGAGCAGTTCTTC
TRBJ1-3 . . TRBV27 CAGRGDYSGNTIYF TGTGCAGGGAGAGGGGACTACTCTGGAAACACCATATATTTT
TRBJ2-2 . . TRBV7-9 CASIDPGPDTGELFF TGTGCCAGCATCGACCCGGGGCCGGACACCGGGGAGCTGTTTTTT
TRBJ2-7 . . TRBV10-3 CAISAPGQKSAF TGTGCCATCAGTGCCCCGGGCCAAAAATCGGCCTTC
TRBJ1-3 . . TRBV6-5 CASRRGNTIYF TGTGCCAGCCGCAGGGGAAACACCATATATTTT
TRBJ1-1 . few TRBV10-1 CASSERRGEAFF TGCGCCAGCAGTGAGAGAAGAGGTGAAGCTTTCTTT
TRBJ2-1 TRBD1 . TRBV19 CASGSQGANEQFF TGTGCCAGTGGGAGCCAGGGGGCGAATGAGCAGTTCTTC
TRBJ2-6 TRBD2 few TRBV4-2 CASSLGTSGRGTGANVLTF TGTGCCAGCAGCCTTGGGACTAGCGGGAGAGGCACTGGGGCCAACGTCCTGACTTTC
TRBJ1-5 . . TRBV28 CASSWDQPQHF TGTGCCAGCAGTTGGGATCAGCCCCAGCATTTT
TRBJ2-7 . . TRBV18 CASSPRTNSYEQYF TGTGCCAGCTCACCAAGGACAAACTCCTACGAGCAGTACTTC
TRBJ2-7 . . TRBV2 CASSPFGEQYF TGTGCCAGCAGTCCATTCGGGGAGCAGTACTTC
TRBJ1-1 . . TRBV7-9 CASSKTGTADTEAFF TGTGCCAGCAGCAAGACAGGTACCGCGGACACTGAAGCTTTCTTT
TRBJ2-5 . . TRBV7-6 CASSLASGDRQETQYF TGTGCCAGCAGCTTAGCCTCGGGAGACCGCCAAGAGACCCAGTACTTC